This TCR beta chain was captured in a study of blood T cell repertoires in COVID-19. Adults between roughly 18 and 95 years of age took part from about two dozen US areas. Looked up from germline, CDR1 is SNHLY and CDR2 is FYNNEI. There are 12 residues in the CDR3. With 8 bases removed from V and 8 bases from J, the gap between germline ends came to 15 bases. Libraries were prepared by immunoSEQ multiplex PCR; TCRdb keeps only in-frame clonotypes and omits some of them. The sample lists around 310,000 clones, 89% occurring once. This TCR came from a woman aged 25 to 39 who had recovered from COVID-19. V gene TRBV2 combines with J gene TRBJ1-1, with D tentatively TRBD1 (5 bases). The specimen was PBMCs or T cells enriched from blood (not recorded which). The CDR3 loop is CASGRSGYEAFF. In DNA form, the CDR3 reads TGTGCCAGCGGTAGGTCAGGGTACGAAGCTTTCTTT.